This TCR beta chain was sequenced during a study of breast tumors, draining lymph nodes, adjacent tissues. TCRdb re-called the multiplex PCR reads through MiXCR, storing one row per CDR3 protein. The sample carries some 130,000 distinct CDR3 sequences, 21% recorded once. The table lists this clonotype with many counts. What it binds is not known. Per the germline V gene, CDR1 is SGHVS and CDR2 is FNYEAQ. The ends were cut back, 2 bases at V and 6 bases at J, with 17 bases in the middle. The CDR3 contains 15 residues. Notes on the study in general: Compared with lymph nodes, tumors were less diverse; compared with nontumor tissue, more. Most tumor T cells seemingly derive from lymph node, then expand in tumor.

Breast cancer patients provided tissue from their axillary draining lymph nodes. The sequence derives from a female donor with breast cancer. Some clones in this sample may be carry-over from other donors' samples. Sequencing was done on a sample of axillary lymph node tissue. The J gene is TRBJ2-7, the V gene TRBV7-6; maybe TRBD2 (5 bases). The chain's CDR3 is CASSLNPDSEGEQYF. The CDR3 nucleotides are TGTGCCAGCAGCTTAAACCCTGATTCCGAGGGCGAGCAGTACTTC.